The rows below give T cell receptor beta chains drawn from one sample of a study of cytomegalovirus exposure and HLA in healthy donors. Some clones are missing from TCRdb's copy, which holds only in-frame ones; the method was immunoSEQ multiplex PCR. Of roughly 180,000 clones listed, approximately 80% are singletons. Sequenced input: PBMCs. All receptors derive from a man aged 18 to 29 in good health and CMV-seronegative. CDR3s include the opening cysteine and the closing phenylalanine or tryptophan. A D gene is named only where the DNA matches it firmly. Size is stated for part of the rows, as once, few or many counts, or as a class when the clone is expanded.

v_call	d_call	j_call	clone_size	cdr3_nt	cdr3_aa
TRBV6-1	TRBD1	TRBJ1-2	once	TGTGCCATTTCGATACAGGGGGCTTCGAACTATGGCTACACCTTC	CAISIQGASNYGYTF
TRBV28	TRBD2	TRBJ2-7	NA	TGTGCCATCCACACTAGCGGGAGTGGCGAGCAGTACTTC	CAIHTSGSGEQYF
TRBV7-2	TRBD2	TRBJ2-7	NA	TGTGCCAGCAGCTTATACGGACTAGATTACGAGCAGTACTTC	CASSLYGLDYEQYF
TRBV5-1	TRBD2	TRBJ2-5	NA	TGCGCCAGCAGCTTGGAGTCTAGCGGGGGGGCCGGAGAGACCCAGTACTTC	CASSLESSGGAGETQYF
TRBV11-2	TRBD2	TRBJ2-1	few	TGTGCCAGCAGCCCAGCGGGCGGGGGGATCAGCAATGAGCAGTTCTTC	CASSPAGGGISNEQFF
TRBV6-5	TRBD2	TRBJ2-7	NA	TGTGCCGGGGGGGGAAAGAGCTCCTACGAGCAGTACTTC	CAGGGKSSYEQYF
TRBV5-1	NA	TRBJ2-2	NA	TGCGCCAGCAGCTTACAGGCAGGGGTCACCGGGGAGCTGTTTTTT	CASSLQAGVTGELFF
TRBV9	TRBD2	TRBJ2-1	NA	TGTGCCAGCAGCGTAGGAGGAGGGAGGGGTTCCTACAATGAGCAGTTCTTC	CASSVGGGRGSYNEQFF
TRBV6-1	TRBD2	TRBJ2-7	NA	TGTGCCAGCAGTGCCCGCCTAGCGGGAGGGCCGGACGAGCAGTACTTC	CASSARLAGGPDEQYF
TRBV29-1	NA	TRBJ2-2	NA	TGCAGCGTTGGAAAGACAGGGTGGGCGGGGGGGGAGCTGTTTTTT	CSVGKTGWAGGELFF
TRBV6-6	NA	TRBJ1-5	once	TGTGCCAGCAGTGACAGATATAGCAATCAGCCCCAGCATTTT	CASSDRYSNQPQHF
TRBV5-1	TRBD1	TRBJ1-1	NA	TGCGCCAGCAGCGTCCGGGACAGCTTAATGAACACTGAAGCTTTCTTT	CASSVRDSLMNTEAFF
TRBV5-1	TRBD1	TRBJ1-2	NA	TGCGCCAGCAGCTCTGGACAGGGGGCCGGCTATGGCTACACCTTC	CASSSGQGAGYGYTF
TRBV5-8	NA	TRBJ2-3	NA	TGTGCCAGCAGGCTGACTCTCTACGCGCAGTATTTT	CASRLTLYAQYF
TRBV30	TRBD1	TRBJ1-1	NA	TGTGCCTGGGCGACAGGGATGAACACTGAAGCTTTCTTT	CAWATGMNTEAFF
TRBV7-6	NA	TRBJ2-5	once	TGTGCCAGCAGCCCCATCCAGGGTAGGGTGGGGCCCAAAGAGACCCAGTACTTC	CASSPIQGRVGPKETQYF
TRBV5-4	NA	TRBJ2-7	NA	TGTGCCAGCAGCTCGCTCGACACCTACGAGCAGTACTTC	CASSSLDTYEQYF
TRBV5-1	TRBD1	TRBJ2-3	NA	TGCGCCAGCAGGAGGGACAGGGTAGATACGCAGTATTTT	CASRRDRVDTQYF
TRBV6-1	NA	TRBJ2-7	many	TGTGCCAGCCCTCCGGGGATCCCTAGCTCCTACGAGCAGTACTTC	CASPPGIPSSYEQYF
TRBV27	NA	TRBJ2-7	NA	TGTGCCAGCAGTTGGGGGGGCTCCCCCTACGAGCAGTACTTC	CASSWGGSPYEQYF
TRBV19	NA	TRBJ2-4	NA	TGTGCCAGTAGCAGACACTTAGCCAAAAACATTCAGTACTTC	CASSRHLAKNIQYF
TRBV27	TRBD1	TRBJ1-6	NA	TGTGCCAGCAGTCCCGGGACAGGGAGTTCACCCCTCCACTTT	CASSPGTGSSPLHF
TRBV19	NA	TRBJ2-2	NA	TGTGCCAGTAGTTTCTTTCAGGGAAAGGGGGAGCTGTTTTTT	CASSFFQGKGELFF
TRBV6-4	NA	TRBJ2-3	NA	TGTGCCAGCAGTGACTCCGGCGGGGGCACAGATACGCAGTATTTT	CASSDSGGGTDTQYF
TRBV7-9	TRBD1	TRBJ2-7	NA	TGTGCCAGCAGCTTAGGGACAGGGGCCTACGAGCAGTACTTC	CASSLGTGAYEQYF
TRBV28	TRBD1	TRBJ2-7	NA	TGTGCCAGCAGTTGGACAGGGATGGGCTACGAGCAGTACTTC	CASSWTGMGYEQYF
TRBV30	TRBD1	TRBJ2-4	NA	TGTGCCTGGAGCGGCGACAGGGGCCTAGCCAAAAACATTCAGTACTTC	CAWSGDRGLAKNIQYF